Listed below are T cell receptor beta chains from one sample, sequenced in a study of blood T cell repertoires in COVID-19. Produced via immunoSEQ multiplex PCR; TCRdb's table is partial and in-frame only. This sample has about 360,000 clones; about 88% occur once, and the top ten carry 7.1%. The specimen was peripheral blood. These receptors all come from a woman aged 55-75 years with COVID-19, enrolled during active disease. The CDR3 runs from the conserved cysteine through the conserved F or W. The D gene is left open where the match is weak. Clone sizes are given selectively: once, few, many, or a class where the clone is expanded.

clone size	V gene	J gene	D gene	CDR3 protein	CDR3 DNA
-	TRBV5-1	TRBJ2-4	-	CASSLGLAKNIQYF	TGCGCCAGCAGCTTGGGACTAGCCAAAAACATTCAGTACTTC
once	TRBV7-2	TRBJ1-2	-	CASSSHGTLNYGYTF	TGTGCCAGCAGCTCCCACGGGACACTTAACTATGGCTACACCTTC
-	TRBV9	TRBJ2-2	-	CASTGWNTGELFF	TGTGCCAGCACGGGTTGGAACACCGGGGAGCTGTTTTTT
-	TRBV7-9	TRBJ2-2	-	CASSHIPGQDTGELFF	TGTGCCAGCAGCCATATACCGGGACAAGACACCGGGGAGCTGTTTTTT
-	TRBV6-2/TRBV6-3	TRBJ1-5	TRBD1	CASSYSPDRGYQPQHF	TGTGCCAGCAGTTACAGTCCCGACAGGGGATATCAGCCCCAGCATTTT
-	TRBV10-3	TRBJ1-1	-	CAALGLTNTEAFF	TGTGCCGCCCTGGGACTTACGAACACTGAAGCTTTCTTT
-	TRBV5-1	TRBJ2-1	-	CASSLESGAVSEQFF	TGCGCCAGCAGCTTGGAGTCAGGGGCGGTCAGTGAGCAGTTCTTC
-	TRBV5-4	TRBJ1-2	TRBD1	CASSLGGQAYYGYTF	TGTGCCAGCAGCTTGGGGGGACAGGCCTACTATGGCTACACCTTC
few	TRBV7-9	TRBJ1-2	TRBD1	CASSSGQGEGYTF	TGTGCCAGCAGCTCCGGACAGGGTGAGGGCTACACCTTC
-	TRBV6-5	TRBJ1-5	-	CASSYSINGNQPQHF	TGTGCCAGCAGTTACTCGATAAACGGGAATCAGCCCCAGCATTTT
-	TRBV6-5	TRBJ2-1	TRBD1	CASKAFGTGSNEQFF	TGTGCCAGCAAGGCCTTTGGGACAGGGTCGAATGAGCAGTTCTTC
once	TRBV7-9	TRBJ1-2	TRBD1	CASSRVDRGDGYTF	TGTGCCAGCAGCCGTGTGGACAGGGGGGATGGCTACACCTTC
-	TRBV7-2	TRBJ2-5	TRBD2	CASSSSGGKGETQYF	TGTGCCAGCAGCTCTAGCGGGGGTAAAGGAGAGACCCAGTACTTC
-	TRBV4-1	TRBJ1-5	-	CASSPEQARNQPQHF	TGCGCCAGCAGCCCGGAACAGGCTCGCAATCAGCCCCAGCATTTT
-	TRBV25-1	TRBJ1-1	TRBD1	CATRDRVKGDTEAFF	TGTGCCACCCGAGACAGGGTCAAGGGGGACACTGAAGCTTTCTTT
medium-sized	TRBV28	TRBJ1-4	TRBD1	CASSRGQAREKLFF	TGTGCCAGCAGCCGGGGACAGGCGCGCGAAAAACTGTTTTTT
-	TRBV19	TRBJ1-2	TRBD1	CASSIGQGAGGYTF	TGTGCCAGTAGTATTGGGCAGGGGGCAGGAGGCTACACCTTC
-	TRBV5-6	TRBJ2-7	TRBD1	CASSLRRDRVHEQYF	TGTGCCAGCAGCCTGCGCCGGGACAGGGTCCACGAGCAGTACTTC
-	TRBV7-2	TRBJ2-1	TRBD1	CASSLSLGQGSVTYNEQFF	TGTGCCAGCAGCTTAAGTCTCGGACAGGGTAGTGTCACCTACAATGAGCAGTTCTTC
-	TRBV6-5	TRBJ1-5	-	CASSPPRGQPQHF	TGTGCCAGCAGTCCACCCAGAGGTCAGCCCCAGCATTTT
-	TRBV7-9	TRBJ1-1	-	CASSLQGNTEAFF	TGTGCCAGCAGCTTGCAGGGTAACACTGAAGCTTTCTTT
-	TRBV4-3	TRBJ1-2	-	CASSQTGANYGYTF	TGCGCCAGCAGCCAGACCGGGGCTAACTATGGCTACACCTTC
-	TRBV30	TRBJ2-1	TRBD2	CAWSVAPGLAGRSSYNEQFF	TGTGCCTGGAGTGTAGCCCCTGGACTAGCGGGGAGGAGCTCCTACAATGAGCAGTTCTTC
-	TRBV7-9	TRBJ2-7	TRBD1	CASSSTGRYEQYF	TGTGCCAGCAGCTCGACAGGGAGATACGAGCAGTACTTC
-	TRBV9	TRBJ2-2	-	CASSVAAGAKGELFF	TGTGCCAGCAGCGTGGCAGCGGGTGCGAAGGGGGAGCTGTTTTTT
-	TRBV11-2	TRBJ2-5	TRBD2	CASSPRTSGGRETQYF	TGTGCCAGCAGCCCAAGGACTAGCGGGGGGAGGGAGACCCAGTACTTC
few	TRBV30	TRBJ2-2	TRBD1	CACPPGQGDQVGELFF	TGTGCCTGCCCTCCGGGACAGGGGGATCAAGTCGGGGAGCTGTTTTTT
-	TRBV30	TRBJ2-3	TRBD2	CAWRVAGAPDTQYF	TGTGCCTGGAGGGTAGCGGGGGCCCCAGATACGCAGTATTTT
once	TRBV5-1	TRBJ1-2	-	CASSLGLTGNYGYTF	TGCGCCAGCAGCTTGGGCCTCACAGGGAACTATGGCTACACCTTC
few	TRBV24-1	TRBJ1-5	-	CATSDPTPREGPYSNQPQHF	TGTGCCACCAGTGATCCCACCCCGAGGGAGGGCCCTTATAGCAATCAGCCCCAGCATTTT
-	TRBV30	TRBJ1-5	-	CAWSVSLSNQPQHF	TGTGCCTGGAGTGTATCTCTCAGCAATCAGCCCCAGCATTTT
few	TRBV4-3	TRBJ2-1	TRBD1	CASSLDRGSSYNEQFF	TGCGCCAGCAGCCTTGACAGGGGTAGCTCCTACAATGAGCAGTTCTTC
-	TRBV2	TRBJ1-2	-	CASSGAKAGDFSYGYTF	TGTGCCAGCAGTGGGGCGAAGGCAGGGGATTTTAGCTATGGCTACACCTTC
once	TRBV4-1	TRBJ1-2	-	CASSPIEMDFYGYTF	TGCGCCAGCAGCCCGATCGAAATGGACTTCTATGGCTACACCTTC
-	TRBV6-2/TRBV6-3	TRBJ1-2	-	CASSDSRGGRF	TGTGCCAGCAGTGACAGTAGGGGGGGCCGCTTC
once	TRBV5-6	TRBJ1-2	-	CASSLGVQNGYTF	TGTGCCAGCAGCTTGGGAGTACAGAATGGCTACACCTTC
-	TRBV5-6	TRBJ1-2	-	CASNTRRGDGYTF	TGTGCCAGCAACACGCGCCGGGGTGATGGCTACACCTTC
-	TRBV20-1	TRBJ1-2	-	CSAARDSGYTF	TGCAGTGCCGCCCGGGACTCTGGCTACACCTTC
-	TRBV21-1	TRBJ2-7	-	CASSKVLTAGTSGVLFYEQYF	TGTGCCAGCAGCAAAGTCCTAACGGCGGGAACTAGCGGGGTCCTTTTCTACGAGCAGTACTTC
-	TRBV5-1	TRBJ2-7	TRBD1	CASSYDRARYEQYF	TGCGCCAGCAGCTACGACAGGGCCAGGTACGAGCAGTACTTC
-	TRBV18	TRBJ2-1	-	CASSPPAAGFDEQFF	TGTGCCAGCTCACCACCAGCCGCGGGGTTCGATGAGCAGTTCTTC
many	TRBV7-2	TRBJ2-4	-	CASSLDILAKNIQYF	TGTGCCAGCAGCTTAGATATCCTAGCCAAAAACATTCAGTACTTC
once	TRBV19	TRBJ2-3	TRBD2	CASSTRRGADTQYF	TGTGCCAGTAGTACCCGGCGGGGGGCAGATACGCAGTATTTT
-	TRBV11-2	TRBJ2-7	-	CASSGWREYEQYF	TGTGCCAGCAGCGGTTGGAGGGAATACGAGCAGTACTTC
-	TRBV3-1/TRBV3-2	TRBJ1-2	-	CASSQEGGRPHGYTF	TGTGCCAGCAGCCAAGAGGGGGGGCGTCCCCATGGCTACACCTTC
-	TRBV30	TRBJ2-3	TRBD2	CAWTGLAGALDTQYF	TGTGCCTGGACAGGACTAGCGGGGGCCTTGGATACGCAGTATTTT
-	TRBV2	TRBJ2-2	TRBD2	CASSQREANTGELFF	TGTGCCAGCAGCCAACGGGAGGCGAACACCGGGGAGCTGTTTTTT
-	TRBV6-2/TRBV6-3	TRBJ2-6	TRBD1	CASSYSGTGPHSGANVLTF	TGTGCCAGCAGTTATTCTGGGACAGGGCCTCACTCTGGGGCCAACGTCCTGACTTTC
-	TRBV7-2	TRBJ2-3	-	CASSSYQGTDTQYF	TGTGCCAGCAGCTCCTACCAGGGCACAGATACGCAGTATTTT
-	TRBV18	TRBJ2-2	-	CASSPQEYGTGELFF	TGTGCCAGCTCACCCCAGGAATACGGAACCGGGGAGCTGTTTTTT
-	TRBV3-1/TRBV3-2	TRBJ2-3	-	CASSQRGNLLADTQYF	TGTGCCAGCAGCCAGCGAGGGAATCTACTTGCAGATACGCAGTATTTT
-	TRBV21-1	TRBJ2-3	-	CASSRWTSGGPDTQYF	TGTGCCAGCAGCAGGTGGACTAGCGGGGGACCAGATACGCAGTATTTT
-	TRBV3-1/TRBV3-2	TRBJ1-1	TRBD1	CASSPRDRDTEAFF	TGTGCCAGCAGCCCCAGGGACAGGGACACTGAAGCTTTCTTT
-	TRBV19	TRBJ2-2	-	CASIRGTGELFF	TGTGCCAGTATAAGGGGAACCGGGGAGCTGTTTTTT
-	TRBV10-3	TRBJ2-5	-	CATAMDSWETQYF	TGTGCCACCGCGATGGACAGCTGGGAGACCCAGTACTTC
-	TRBV6-2/TRBV6-3	TRBJ1-2	-	CASSQQAALYGYTF	TGTGCCAGCAGTCAGCAGGCCGCTCTCTATGGCTACACCTTC
-	TRBV7-2	TRBJ1-4	TRBD1	CASSLQGETNEKLFF	TGTGCCAGCAGCTTGCAGGGGGAAACTAATGAAAAACTGTTTTTT
-	TRBV5-4	TRBJ2-1	TRBD2	CASSPRLAGSYNEQFF	TGTGCCAGCAGCCCCAGGCTAGCGGGTTCTTACAATGAGCAGTTCTTC
-	TRBV11-2	TRBJ2-3	TRBD2	CASSSGLAEGTTSTDTQYF	TGTGCCAGCAGCTCCGGACTAGCGGAAGGTACAACTAGCACAGATACGCAGTATTTT
-	TRBV5-4	TRBJ2-1	-	CASSIDRNEQFF	TGTGCCAGCAGCATCGACAGGAATGAGCAGTTCTTC